A selection of T cell receptor beta chains follows, all from one sample in a study of blood T cell repertoires in COVID-19. Method: immunoSEQ multiplex PCR; TCRdb's copy keeps in-frame clones and lacks some. The data contain 150,000 to 200,000 clones, around 85% of them singletons. Sequencing was done on a sample of peripheral blood. These receptors originate from a human donor in a cohort sampled during active COVID-19. Both conserved end residues are part of each CDR3.

v_call,j_call,cdr3_aa
TRBV3-1/TRBV3-2,TRBJ2-3,CASSQDGQGAADTQYF
TRBV6-6,TRBJ2-7,CASSPPGDRGYEQYF
TRBV5-5,TRBJ1-2,CASSNGQILYGYTF
TRBV2,TRBJ1-1,CASRARTGNTEAFF
TRBV19,TRBJ2-2,CASRIAGNTGELFF
TRBV7-3,TRBJ2-3,CASSPGLPDPTDTQYF
TRBV5-6,TRBJ1-1,CASSLGAKATEAFF
TRBV28,TRBJ2-1,CASSPLSPSSYNEQFF
TRBV7-2,TRBJ1-2,CASSPARGGYTF
TRBV19,TRBJ2-3,CASSPDSSDTQYF
TRBV5-4,TRBJ1-6,CASSSDRGDNSPLHF
TRBV2,TRBJ2-1,CASRGLAGESEQFF
TRBV6-2/TRBV6-3,TRBJ2-7,CASSYGQGLYEQYF
TRBV12-2,TRBJ2-7,CARRLVLVTRGGSSYEQYF
TRBV4-3,TRBJ2-7,CASSQEWAGGAYEQYF
TRBV7-2,TRBJ1-2,CASSLVQAPYGYTF
TRBV4-1,TRBJ2-7,CASSLTPSGRFGDEQYF
TRBV28,TRBJ2-2,CASSPLFGTSAGELFF
TRBV5-1,TRBJ2-7,CASSPLQGGSYEQYF
TRBV9,TRBJ2-7,CASSVAGTGYYEQYF
TRBV2,TRBJ2-7,CASSAGSGSYEQYF
TRBV5-5,TRBJ2-3,CASSNRGGEYTSTDTQYF
TRBV5-1,TRBJ2-7,CASSLARAMEQYF
TRBV12-3/TRBV12-4,TRBJ1-3,CASSLASGNTIYF
TRBV28,TRBJ1-5,CASTAATAGNQPQHF
TRBV5-8,TRBJ2-1,CASSSDNRANEQFF
TRBV2,TRBJ2-7,CASSEGTSLSYEQYF
TRBV6-5,TRBJ1-4,CASKEVSTNEKLFF
TRBV28,TRBJ2-7,CASSLRAGVGEQYF
TRBV6-2/TRBV6-3,TRBJ2-7,CASSQTGFPYEQYF
TRBV29-1,TRBJ2-1,CSADSGTTDNEQFF
TRBV5-6,TRBJ1-1,CASSLGNRGLAFF